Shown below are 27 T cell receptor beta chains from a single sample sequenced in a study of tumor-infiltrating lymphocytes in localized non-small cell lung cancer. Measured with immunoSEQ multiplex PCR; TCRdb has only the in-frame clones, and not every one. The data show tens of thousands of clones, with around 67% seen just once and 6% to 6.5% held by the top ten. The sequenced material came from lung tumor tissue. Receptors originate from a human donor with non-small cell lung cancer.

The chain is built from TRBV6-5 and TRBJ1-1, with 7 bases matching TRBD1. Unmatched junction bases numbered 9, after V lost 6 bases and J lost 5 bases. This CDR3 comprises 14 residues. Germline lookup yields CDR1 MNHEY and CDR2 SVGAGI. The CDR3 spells CASSLKGGRTEAFF. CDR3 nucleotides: TGTGCCAGCAGCCTAAAAGGGGGCCGGACTGAAGCTTTCTTT.

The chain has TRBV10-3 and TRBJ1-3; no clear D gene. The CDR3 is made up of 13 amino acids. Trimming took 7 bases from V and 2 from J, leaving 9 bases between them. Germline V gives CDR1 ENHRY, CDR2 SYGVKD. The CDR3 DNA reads TGTGCCATCAAGGGTGTAGCTGGAAACACCATATATTTT. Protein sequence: CAIKGVAGNTIYF.

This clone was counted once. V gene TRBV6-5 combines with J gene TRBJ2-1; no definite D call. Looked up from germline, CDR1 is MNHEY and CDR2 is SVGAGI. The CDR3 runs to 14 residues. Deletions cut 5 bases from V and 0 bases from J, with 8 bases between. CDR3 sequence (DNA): TGTGCCAGCAGTCCGCGGATCTCCTACAATGAGCAGTTCTTC. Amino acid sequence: CASSPRISYNEQFF.

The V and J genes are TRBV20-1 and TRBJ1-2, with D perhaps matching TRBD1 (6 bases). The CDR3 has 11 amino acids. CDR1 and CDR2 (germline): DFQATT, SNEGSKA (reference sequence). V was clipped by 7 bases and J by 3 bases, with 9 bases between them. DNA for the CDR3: TGCAGTGGTACAGGGCACTATGGCTACACCTTC. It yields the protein CSGTGHYGYTF.

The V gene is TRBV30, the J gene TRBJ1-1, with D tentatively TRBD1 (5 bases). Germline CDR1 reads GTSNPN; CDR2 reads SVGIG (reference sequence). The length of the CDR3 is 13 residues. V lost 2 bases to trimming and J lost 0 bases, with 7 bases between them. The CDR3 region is CAWSKGLNTEAFF. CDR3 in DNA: TGTGCCTGGAGTAAGGGGCTGAACACTGAAGCTTTCTTT.

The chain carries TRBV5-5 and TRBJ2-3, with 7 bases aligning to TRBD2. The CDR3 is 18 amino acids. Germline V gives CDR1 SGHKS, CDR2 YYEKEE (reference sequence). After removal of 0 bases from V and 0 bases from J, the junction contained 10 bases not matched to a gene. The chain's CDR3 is CASSLGLADPPSTDTQYF. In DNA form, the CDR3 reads TGTGCCAGCAGCTTGGGTCTAGCGGATCCCCCTAGCACAGATACGCAGTATTTT.

CDR3 nucleotides: TGTGCCAGCAGTTACCCCCTGACAGGGGGGAAGGCTGAAGCTTTCTTT. Residues: CASSYPLTGGKAEAFF. The rearrangement joins TRBV6-6 to TRBJ1-1; 9 bases align to TRBD1. The CDR3 totals 16 residues. Trimming removed 2 bases from V and 6 bases from J; junction bases left unmatched: 10. Germline loops: CDR1 MNHNY, CDR2 SVGAGI (reference sequence).

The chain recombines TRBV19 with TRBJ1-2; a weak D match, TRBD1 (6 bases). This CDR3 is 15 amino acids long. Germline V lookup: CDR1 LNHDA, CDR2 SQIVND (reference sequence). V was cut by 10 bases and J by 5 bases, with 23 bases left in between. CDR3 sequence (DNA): TGTGCCACTGCATCACAGGGATTAGGGGGTTATGGCTACACCTTC. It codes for CATASQGLGGYGYTF.

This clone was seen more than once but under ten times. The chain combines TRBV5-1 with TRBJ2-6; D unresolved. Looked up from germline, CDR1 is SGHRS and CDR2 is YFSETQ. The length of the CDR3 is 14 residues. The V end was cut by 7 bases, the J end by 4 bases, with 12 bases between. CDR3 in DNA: TGCGCCAGCCAAACGGGCTCCGGGGCCAACGTCCTGACTTTC. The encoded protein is CASQTGSGANVLTF.

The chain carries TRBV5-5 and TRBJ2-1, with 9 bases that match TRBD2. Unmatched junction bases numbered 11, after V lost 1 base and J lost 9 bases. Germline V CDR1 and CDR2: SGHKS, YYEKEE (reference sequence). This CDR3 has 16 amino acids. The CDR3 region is CASSLLSSGAASEQFF. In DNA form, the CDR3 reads TGTGCCAGCAGCTTGCTATCTAGCGGGGCCGCAAGTGAGCAGTTCTTC.

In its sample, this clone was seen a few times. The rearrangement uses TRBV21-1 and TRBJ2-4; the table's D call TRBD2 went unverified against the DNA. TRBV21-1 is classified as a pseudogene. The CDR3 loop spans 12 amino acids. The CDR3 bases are TGTGCCAGCACGCGGATCGGGGACATTCAGTACTTC. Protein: CASTRIGDIQYF.

This CDR3 is CASSLFALESTQHF. CDR3 nucleotides: TGTGCCAGCAGCTTATTTGCCTTAGAGTCAACGCAGCATTTT. J is TRBJ1-5 and V is TRBV7-2, with no clear D. Germline CDR1 and CDR2: SGHTA and FQGNSA. This CDR3 region has 14 residues. Deletions cut 2 bases from V and 13 bases from J, with 18 bases between.

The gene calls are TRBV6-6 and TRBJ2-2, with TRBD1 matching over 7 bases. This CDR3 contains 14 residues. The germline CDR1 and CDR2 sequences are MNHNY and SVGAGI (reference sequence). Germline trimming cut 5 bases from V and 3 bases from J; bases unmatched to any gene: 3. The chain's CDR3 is CASSLQGYTGELFF. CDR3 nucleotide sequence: TGTGCCAGCAGTCTACAGGGGTACACCGGGGAGCTGTTTTTT.

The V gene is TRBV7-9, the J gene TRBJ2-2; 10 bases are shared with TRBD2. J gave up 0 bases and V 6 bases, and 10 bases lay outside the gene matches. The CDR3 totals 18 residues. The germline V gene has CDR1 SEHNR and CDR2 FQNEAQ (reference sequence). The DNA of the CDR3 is TGTGCCAGCAGATCAGGGCTAGCGGGGGAACCGAACACCGGGGAGCTGTTTTTT. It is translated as CASRSGLAGEPNTGELFF.

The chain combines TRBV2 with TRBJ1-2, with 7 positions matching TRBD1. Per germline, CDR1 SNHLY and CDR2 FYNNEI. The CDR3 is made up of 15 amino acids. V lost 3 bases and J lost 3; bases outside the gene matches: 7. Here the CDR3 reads CASSETLGQDYGYTF. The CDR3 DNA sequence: TGTGCCAGCAGTGAGACCTTAGGACAGGACTATGGCTACACCTTC.

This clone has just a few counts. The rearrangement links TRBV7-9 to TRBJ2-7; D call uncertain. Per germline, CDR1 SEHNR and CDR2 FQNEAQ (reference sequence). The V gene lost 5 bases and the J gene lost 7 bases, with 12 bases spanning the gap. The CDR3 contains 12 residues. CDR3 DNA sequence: TGTGCCAGCAGCAGAGCTGCCCGGGAGCAGTACTTC. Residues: CASSRAAREQYF.

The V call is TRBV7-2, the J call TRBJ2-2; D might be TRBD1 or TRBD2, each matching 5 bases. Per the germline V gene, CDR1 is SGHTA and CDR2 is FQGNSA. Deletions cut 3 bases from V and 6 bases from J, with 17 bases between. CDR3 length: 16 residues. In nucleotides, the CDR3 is TGTGCCAGCAGCTTTCTTGGTGGGGACCCCTCCGGGGAGCTGTTTTTT. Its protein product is CASSFLGGDPSGELFF.

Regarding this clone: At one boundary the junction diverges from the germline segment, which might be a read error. The CDR3: CASSLGTGGYSEQFF. The CDR3 region has the DNA TGCGCCAGCAGCTTGGGGACAGGGGGCTACAGTGAGCAGTTCTTC. The rearrangement joins TRBV5-1 to TRBJ2-1; 11 nucleotides align to TRBD1. Germline CDR1 is SGHRS and CDR2 is YFSETQ. This CDR3 is 15 amino acids long.

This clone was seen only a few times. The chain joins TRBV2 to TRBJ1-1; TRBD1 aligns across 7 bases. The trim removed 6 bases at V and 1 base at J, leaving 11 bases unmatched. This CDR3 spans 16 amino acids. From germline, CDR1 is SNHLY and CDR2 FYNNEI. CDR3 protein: CASSKAPGQRNTEAFF. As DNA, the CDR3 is TGTGCCAGCAGCAAAGCCCCGGGACAGAGGAACACTGAAGCTTTCTTT.

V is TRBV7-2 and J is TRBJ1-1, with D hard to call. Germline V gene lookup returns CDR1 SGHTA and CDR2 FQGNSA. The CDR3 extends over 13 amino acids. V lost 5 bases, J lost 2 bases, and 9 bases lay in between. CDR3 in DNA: TGTGCCAGCAGCCGTTCGATAAACACTGAAGCTTTCTTT. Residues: CASSRSINTEAFF. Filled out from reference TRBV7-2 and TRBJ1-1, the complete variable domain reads GAGVSQSPSNKVTEKGKDVELRCDPISGHTALYWYRQSLGQGLEFLIYFQGNSAPDKSGLPSDRFSAERTGGSVSTLTIQRTQQEDSAVYLCASSRSINTEAFFGQGTRLTVV.

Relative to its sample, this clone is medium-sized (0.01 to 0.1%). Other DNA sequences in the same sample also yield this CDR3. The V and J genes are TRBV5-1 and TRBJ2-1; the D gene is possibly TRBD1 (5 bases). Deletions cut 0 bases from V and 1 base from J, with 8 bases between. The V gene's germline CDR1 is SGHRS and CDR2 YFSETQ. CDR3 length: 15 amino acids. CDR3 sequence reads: CASSLGGDSYNEQFF. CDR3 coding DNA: TGCGCCAGCAGCTTGGGGGGCGATTCCTACAATGAGCAGTTCTTC.

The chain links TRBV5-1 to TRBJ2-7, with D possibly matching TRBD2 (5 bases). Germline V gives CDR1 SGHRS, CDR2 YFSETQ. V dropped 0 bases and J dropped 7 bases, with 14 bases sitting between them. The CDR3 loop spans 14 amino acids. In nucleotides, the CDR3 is TGCGCCAGCAGCTTGGGATTGGAACTAGGGGAGCAGTACTTC. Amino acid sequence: CASSLGLELGEQYF.

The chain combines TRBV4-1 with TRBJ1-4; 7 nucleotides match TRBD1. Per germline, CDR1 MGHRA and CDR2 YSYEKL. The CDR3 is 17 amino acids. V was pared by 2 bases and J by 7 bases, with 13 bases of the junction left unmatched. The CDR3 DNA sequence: TGCGCCAGCAGCCAAATCCGAAGGCAGGGGGTGGGTGAAAAACTGTTTTTT. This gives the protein CASSQIRRQGVGEKLFF.

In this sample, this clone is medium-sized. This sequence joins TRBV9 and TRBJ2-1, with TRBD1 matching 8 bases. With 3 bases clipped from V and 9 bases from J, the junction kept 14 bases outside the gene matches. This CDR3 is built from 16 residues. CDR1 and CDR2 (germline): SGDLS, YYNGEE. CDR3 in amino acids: CASSAAGTGATGEQFF. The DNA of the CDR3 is TGTGCCAGCAGCGCGGCCGGGACAGGCGCCACGGGTGAGCAGTTCTTC.

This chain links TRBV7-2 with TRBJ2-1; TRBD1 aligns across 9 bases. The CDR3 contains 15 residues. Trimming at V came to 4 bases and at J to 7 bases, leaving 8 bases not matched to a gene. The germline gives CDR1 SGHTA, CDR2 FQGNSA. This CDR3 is CASSSGTGMWNEQFF. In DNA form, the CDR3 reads TGTGCCAGCAGCTCCGGGACAGGGATGTGGAATGAGCAGTTCTTC.

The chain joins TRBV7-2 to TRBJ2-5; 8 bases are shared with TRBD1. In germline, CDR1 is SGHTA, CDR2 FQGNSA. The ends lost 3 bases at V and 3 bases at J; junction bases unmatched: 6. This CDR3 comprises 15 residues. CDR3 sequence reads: CASSFTGTGKETQYF. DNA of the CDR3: TGTGCCAGCAGCTTTACAGGGACAGGCAAAGAGACCCAGTACTTC. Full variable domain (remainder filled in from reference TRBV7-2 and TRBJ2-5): GAGVSQSPSNKVTEKGKDVELRCDPISGHTALYWYRQSLGQGLEFLIYFQGNSAPDKSGLPSDRFSAERTGGSVSTLTIQRTQQEDSAVYLCASSFTGTGKETQYFGPGTRLLVL.

CDR3 DNA: TGTGCCAGCAGTGTCCCCCCGGATGAGCAGTTCTTC. Amino acid sequence: CASSVPPDEQFF. V is TRBV25-1 and J is TRBJ2-1, with D hard to call. The V and J ends lost 4 bases and 8 bases respectively, with 9 bases between them. Germline V gives CDR1 MGHDK, CDR2 SYGVNS. This CDR3 is built from 12 residues.